These T cell receptor beta chains were read from a single sample in a study of memory CD4+ T cells and cytomegalovirus serostatus. Some clones are missing from TCRdb's copy, which holds only in-frame ones; the method was immunoSEQ multiplex PCR. The sample contains some 65,000 clones, less than 85% of which appear only once. The specimen sequenced was memory CD4+ T cells from blood. The receptor source for this set is an adult in good health and CMV-seronegative. Some clones in this sample may be carry-over from other donors' samples. CDR3s include the opening cysteine and the closing phenylalanine or tryptophan. D genes are given only for firm matches. For some rows the clone size is stated as once, few or many, or as a class when expanded; others skip it.

D gene: TRBD1
CDR3 length: 16
V gene: TRBV19
J gene: TRBJ2-2
clone size: NA
CDR3 DNA: TGTGCCAGTACTTCACTCCGGGACAGGGGCTTGAGGGAGCTGTTTTTT
CDR3 protein: CASTSLRDRGLRELFF

D gene: TRBD1
CDR3 length: 20
V gene: TRBV7-8
J gene: TRBJ1-2
clone size: NA
CDR3 DNA: TGTGCCAGCAGCTTAGTAGCGGGGCTCACTGACAGGGGGCGAGACTATGGCTACACCTTC
CDR3 protein: CASSLVAGLTDRGRDYGYTF

D gene: TRBD2
CDR3 length: 18
V gene: TRBV7-9
J gene: TRBJ2-3
clone size: few
CDR3 DNA: TGTGCCAGCAGCTTGCCCCCCCGACTAGCGGGGAAGGGAGATACGCAGTATTTT
CDR3 protein: CASSLPPRLAGKGDTQYF

D gene: NA
CDR3 length: 12
V gene: TRBV5-1
J gene: TRBJ2-3
clone size: NA
CDR3 DNA: TGCGCCACGAGAAGAGGGCAAGATACGCAGTATTTT
CDR3 protein: CATRRGQDTQYF

D gene: TRBD1
CDR3 length: 16
V gene: TRBV6-1
J gene: TRBJ2-6
clone size: NA
CDR3 DNA: TGTGCCAGCAGTGGCCCGACAGGGACAGGGGCCAACGTCCTGACTTTC
CDR3 protein: CASSGPTGTGANVLTF

D gene: NA
CDR3 length: 16
V gene: TRBV7-9
J gene: TRBJ1-2
clone size: NA
CDR3 DNA: TGTGCCAGCAGCTTAGCGGGAGGAAGACTAAACTATGGCTACACCTTC
CDR3 protein: CASSLAGGRLNYGYTF

D gene: TRBD1
CDR3 length: 15
V gene: TRBV11-2
J gene: TRBJ1-1
clone size: few
CDR3 DNA: TGTGCCAGCAGTTATACTTACAGGGGGAACACTGAAGCTTTCTTT
CDR3 protein: CASSYTYRGNTEAFF

D gene: NA
CDR3 length: 17
V gene: TRBV19
J gene: TRBJ2-2
clone size: NA
CDR3 DNA: TGTGCCAGTAGTATCCCCCCGCCGGATAGTTACACCGGGGAGCTGTTTTTT
CDR3 protein: CASSIPPPDSYTGELFF

D gene: TRBD1
CDR3 length: 15
V gene: TRBV6-5
J gene: TRBJ1-1
clone size: NA
CDR3 DNA: TGTGCCAGCGTGGGAATACAGGGGAAGAACACTGAAGCTTTCTTT
CDR3 protein: CASVGIQGKNTEAFF

D gene: NA
CDR3 length: 12
V gene: TRBV2
J gene: TRBJ2-7
clone size: NA
CDR3 DNA: TGTGCCAGCAGTGGGGGGGGCTACGAGCAGCACTTC
CDR3 protein: CASSGGGYEQHF

D gene: TRBD1
CDR3 length: 16
V gene: TRBV5-8
J gene: TRBJ1-5
clone size: NA
CDR3 DNA: TGTGCCAGCAGCTCCGGGACAGGGGGCTGGGGTCAGCCCCAGCATTTT
CDR3 protein: CASSSGTGGWGQPQHF

D gene: TRBD1
CDR3 length: 15
V gene: TRBV11-3
J gene: TRBJ2-7
clone size: NA
CDR3 DNA: TGTGCCAGCAGCTTATCAGGACAGGGAGGCTACGAGCAGTACTTC
CDR3 protein: CASSLSGQGGYEQYF

D gene: TRBD1
CDR3 length: 18
V gene: TRBV5-1
J gene: TRBJ1-3
clone size: NA
CDR3 DNA: TGCGCCAGCAGCTTGATGGGACAGGGGACCGTCTCTGGAAACACCATATATTTT
CDR3 protein: CASSLMGQGTVSGNTIYF

D gene: NA
CDR3 length: 18
V gene: TRBV2
J gene: TRBJ1-1
clone size: NA
CDR3 DNA: TGTGCCAGCAGTGCGGCAGGACTCCTCGGGTGGATGAACACTGAAGCTTTCTTT
CDR3 protein: CASSAAGLLGWMNTEAFF

D gene: TRBD1
CDR3 length: 15
V gene: TRBV25-1
J gene: TRBJ1-4
clone size: NA
CDR3 DNA: TGTGCCAGCAGTCGCCGGACAGGGTCATATGAAAAACTGTTTTTT
CDR3 protein: CASSRRTGSYEKLFF